Presented here are 26 T cell receptor beta chains from one specimen sequenced in a study of OX40 agonist ivuxolimab in advanced cancers. Libraries were prepared by immunoSEQ multiplex PCR; TCRdb keeps only in-frame clonotypes and omits some of them. The sample gives around 140,000 clones, less than 95% of which show up once; less than 1.1% is in the top ten. Sequencing was performed on CD4+ or CD8+ T cells sorted from blood, taken in a trial of the OX40 agonist ivuxolimab. These receptors were collected from an adult with an advanced solid tumor such as melanoma, head and neck, liver or kidney cancer.

This clone came up once. The J gene is TRBJ1-6, the V gene TRBV9; D is undetermined. CDR1 is SGDLS and CDR2 is YYNGEE in the germline V gene. V dropped 0 bases and J dropped 13 bases, with 29 bases sitting between them. The CDR3 contains 19 residues. CDR3 bases: TGTGCCAGCAGCGTAGAGGGAACGACCGACCCTTGGGAAATGGCCCCCCTCCACTTT. This sequence encodes CASSVEGTTDPWEMAPLHF.

V gene TRBV6-5 combines with J gene TRBJ2-7; the D gene is possibly TRBD1 (6 bases). The CDR3 extends over 15 amino acids. Between the trimmed V and J ends, which lost 2 bases and 4 bases, there was a span of 15 bases. Germline V lookup: CDR1 MNHEY, CDR2 SVGAGI. The CDR3 loop is CASSYAWQGIYEQYF. For the CDR3, the DNA is TGTGCCAGCAGTTACGCCTGGCAGGGGATTTACGAGCAGTACTTC.

This chain links TRBV7-3 with TRBJ2-1; D gene unclear. This CDR3 is 13 amino acids long. CDR1 is SGHTA, CDR2 FQGTGA, per germline. The ends were cut back, 4 bases at V and 7 bases at J, with 11 bases in the middle. CDR3 nucleotides: TGTGCCAGCAGCTCCTCGACTGGAAATGAGCAGTTCTTC. Residues: CASSSSTGNEQFF.

The chain recombines TRBV14 with TRBJ2-2; D is perhaps TRBD2 (5 bases). CDR3 size: 15 residues. Between the trimmed V and J ends, which lost 2 bases and 6 bases, there was a span of 13 bases. Germline V lookup: CDR1 SGHDN, CDR2 FVKESK. This CDR3 reads CASSQRTVSAGELFF. The CDR3 DNA reads as TGTGCCAGCAGCCAACGGACGGTTAGCGCCGGGGAGCTGTTTTTT.

This sequence joins TRBV18 and TRBJ1-5, with no clear D. CDR1 is KGHSH, CDR2 LQKENI, per germline. The CDR3 is 13 amino acids. The ends were cut back, 2 bases at V and 3 bases at J, with 5 bases in the middle. The CDR3 DNA reads as TGTGCCAGCTCACCAATATCCAATCAGCCCCAGCATTTT. Translating gives CASSPISNQPQHF. The complete variable domain, with remaining parts taken from reference TRBV18 and TRBJ1-5, reads NAGVMQNPRHLVRRRGQEARLRCSPMKGHSHVYWYRQLPEEGLKFMVYLQKENIIDESGMPKERFSAEFPKEGPSILRIQQVVRGDSAAYFCASSPISNQPQHFGDGTRLSIL.

This chain joins TRBV5-1 and TRBJ2-1; 9 positions agree with TRBD2. CDR1 is SGHRS and CDR2 is YFSETQ in the germline V gene. This CDR3 comprises 18 residues. After removal of 4 bases from V and 4 bases from J, the junction contained 15 bases not matched to a gene. CDR3 sequence (DNA): TGCGCCAGCAGCCCGGCGACTAGCGGATCACTATTTTACAATGAGCAGTTCTTC. Its protein is CASSPATSGSLFYNEQFF. The whole variable domain, filled in from reference TRBV5-1 and TRBJ2-1, reads KAGVTQTPRYLIKTRGQQVTLSCSPISGHRSVSWYQQTPGQGLQFLFEYFSETQRNKGNFPGRFSGRQFSNSRSEMNVSTLELGDSALYLCASSPATSGSLFYNEQFFGPGTRLTVL.

The chain employs TRBV18 and TRBJ2-1; perhaps TRBD2 as D (6 bases). Germline V gene lookup returns CDR1 KGHSH and CDR2 LQKENI. This CDR3 region has 16 residues. V lost 1 base and J lost 7, with 17 bases in between. CDR3 residues: CASSPRSGESGNEQFF. In nucleotides, the CDR3 is TGTGCCAGCTCACCACGGTCGGGGGAATCTGGGAATGAGCAGTTCTTC.

The chain carries TRBV5-1 and TRBJ1-1; possible D gene TRBD1, 6 bases. CDR1 and CDR2 (germline): SGHRS, YFSETQ. Trimming left V 4 bases short and J 4 bases short, with 17 bases between. CDR3 length equals 15 residues. CDR3 amino acids: CASSRAGDSGTEAFF. In DNA form, the CDR3 reads TGCGCCAGCAGCCGAGCAGGGGATTCAGGCACTGAAGCTTTCTTT.

CDR3 amino acids: CASSLDRVGHMNTEAFF. The DNA for the CDR3 is TGTGCCAGCAGTTTGGACAGGGTTGGACACATGAACACTGAAGCTTTCTTT. V and J are TRBV28 and TRBJ1-1; 8 positions agree with TRBD1. V was clipped by 3 bases and J by 0 bases; unmatched bases: 9. The CDR3 is 17 residues long. Per the germline V gene, CDR1 is MDHEN and CDR2 is SYDVKM.

The chain is built from TRBV6-5 and TRBJ2-3; D not resolved. With 6 bases removed from V and 4 bases from J, the gap between germline ends came to 11 bases. The CDR3 covers 13 residues. Germline V CDR1 and CDR2: MNHEY, SVGAGI. CDR3 sequence (DNA): TGTGCCAGCAGCCGTCGCTTCCCAGATACGCAGTATTTT. This gives the protein CASSRRFPDTQYF.

CDR3 nucleotide sequence: TGTGCCAGCAGCACCCTTGGACAGGGGGGTTACAATGAGCAGTTCTTC. Translated, it gives CASSTLGQGGYNEQFF. This chain connects TRBV13 to TRBJ2-1; 10 nucleotides match TRBD1. From germline, CDR1 is PRHDT and CDR2 FYEKMQ (reference sequence). CDR3 length equals 16 residues. The junction had 8 bases not matched to a gene; V was cut back by 5 bases and J by 4 bases.

This clone was recorded once. The chain combines TRBV5-6 with TRBJ2-7; 9 bases match TRBD1. In germline, CDR1 is SGHDT, CDR2 YYEEEE. V was pared by 1 base and J by 3 bases, with 8 bases of the junction left unmatched. This CDR3 is built from 16 residues. CDR3 nucleotide sequence: TGTGCCAGCAGCTTGTTGAGGGACAGGGCCGTCTACGAGCAGTACTTC. Protein product: CASSLLRDRAVYEQYF.

This clone occurred a few times. The chain is built from TRBV28 and TRBJ2-5, with D unclear. Trimming pared 7 bases from V and 3 bases from J, leaving 6 bases between. Per germline, CDR1 MDHEN and CDR2 SYDVKM. This CDR3 has 11 amino acids. DNA for the CDR3: TGTGCCAGCAAGGACGAAGAGACCCAGTACTTC. It yields the protein CASKDEETQYF.

CDR3 nucleotide sequence: TGTGCCCAGGGTTCAGATACTTCCTACGAGCAGTACTTC. Protein: CAQGSDTSYEQYF. This rearrangement joins TRBV30 to TRBJ2-7; D might be TRBD1 (5 bases). The CDR3 length is 13 residues. Germline loops: CDR1 GTSNPN, CDR2 SVGIG (reference sequence). V lost 8 bases, J lost 1 base, and 15 bases lay in between. The full variable domain, in which reference TRBV30 and TRBJ2-7 provide the parts outside the CDR3, is SQTIHQWPATLVQPVGSPLSLECTVEGTSNPNLYWYRQAAGRGLQLLFYSVGIGQISSEVPQNLSASRPQDRQFILSSKKLLLSDSGFYLCAQGSDTSYEQYFGPGTRLTVT.

The chain links TRBV29-1 to TRBJ2-2, with 13 bases that match TRBD2. V lost 4 bases to trimming and J lost 4 bases; unmatched junction nucleotides: 3. Germline-derived CDR1 and CDR2 are SQVTM and ANQGSEA. This CDR3 is 15 amino acids long. The CDR3 spells CSVGGTSGTTGELFF. In nucleotides, the CDR3 is TGCAGCGTTGGCGGGACTAGCGGGACCACCGGGGAGCTGTTTTTT.

The rearrangement links TRBV2 to TRBJ2-1; 10 positions match TRBD2. Losses at the gene ends were 4 bases for V and 6 bases for J; bases not matched to a gene: 12. CDR1 is SNHLY and CDR2 is FYNNEI in the germline V gene. CDR3 length: 17 residues. In DNA, the CDR3 is TGTGCCAGCAGTGGGGGGGTGGTAGTAGCGGGAGGCAATGAGCAGTTCTTC. Protein: CASSGGVVVAGGNEQFF. Complete variable domain (other parts from reference TRBV2 and TRBJ2-1): EPEVTQTPSHQVTQMGQEVILRCVPISNHLYFYWYRQILGQKVEFLVSFYNNEISEKSEIFDDQFSVERPDGSNFTLKIRSTKLEDSAMYFCASSGGVVVAGGNEQFFGPGTRLTVL.

The chain combines TRBV4-3 with TRBJ2-7; a possible D gene is TRBD1 (7 bases). The CDR3 totals 15 residues. Germline-derived CDR1 and CDR2 are LGHNA and YSLEER. V lost 0 bases to trimming and J lost 3 bases, with 12 bases between them. The CDR3 DNA reads as TGCGCCAGCAGCCAAGATCGGGGGACAGTCTACGAGCAGTACTTC. Encoded protein: CASSQDRGTVYEQYF.

The chain joins TRBV9 to TRBJ2-2; D is uncertain. This CDR3 region has 14 residues. V lost 0 bases, J lost 6 bases, and 9 bases lay in between. The germline gives CDR1 SGDLS, CDR2 YYNGEE. The CDR3 protein is CASSVGLDPGELFF. The CDR3 DNA follows: TGTGCCAGCAGCGTAGGGCTCGACCCCGGGGAGCTGTTTTTT. Full variable domain (outside the CDR3, taken from reference TRBV9 and TRBJ2-2): DSGVTQTPKHLITATGQRVTLRCSPRSGDLSVYWYQQSLDQGLQFLIQYYNGEERAKGNILERFSAQQFPDLHSELNLSSLELGDSALYFCASSVGLDPGELFFGEGSRLTVL.

A remark on this clone: One junction end does not reproduce the germline sequence, and a read error may be involved. J is TRBJ2-2 and V is TRBV7-7; 9 nucleotides line up with TRBD1. Germline V gives CDR1 SSHAT, CDR2 FNYEAQ (reference sequence). The CDR3 covers 17 residues. The CDR3 DNA is TGTGCTAGCAGCTTAGGATCGATGGACAGGGGTGGCGGGGAGCTGTTTTTT. Its protein is CASSLGSMDRGGGELFF.

The chain has TRBV11-3 and TRBJ2-5; 10 bases agree with TRBD2. V trimming: 0 bases; J trimming: 4 bases; junction bases outside the gene matches: 11. Germline lookup yields CDR1 SGHNT and CDR2 YENEEA. This CDR3 is built from 18 residues. Written as DNA, the CDR3 is TGTGCCAGCAGCTTAGATCGTTGGCTAGCGGGAGCGGGAGAGACCCAGTACTTC. Translation: CASSLDRWLAGAGETQYF.

This clone was observed a single time. The chain has TRBV6-5 and TRBJ2-5; D gene ambiguous. V lost 6 bases to trimming and J lost 1 base, with 9 bases between them. Germline lookup yields CDR1 MNHEY and CDR2 SVGAGI. This CDR3 region has 13 residues. CDR3 sequence: CASRKLLQETQYF. The CDR3 nucleotides read TGTGCCAGCAGAAAGCTACTCCAAGAGACCCAGTACTTC.

This clone turned up a few times. The CDR3 region is CAISGTGPYGYTF. CDR3 nucleotides: TGTGCCATCAGTGGGACAGGGCCCTATGGCTACACCTTC. The chain carries TRBV10-3 and TRBJ1-2; TRBD1 agrees at 8 bases. Germline loops: CDR1 ENHRY, CDR2 SYGVKD. Germline trimming cut 4 bases from V and 4 bases from J; bases unmatched to any gene: 2. There are 13 residues in the CDR3.

The chain uses TRBV7-2 and TRBJ2-1, with 7 bases fitting TRBD2. The V gene's germline CDR1 is SGHTA and CDR2 FQGNSA. Unmatched junction bases numbered 10, after V lost 4 bases and J lost 7 bases. There are 15 residues in the CDR3. For the CDR3, the DNA is TGTGCCAGCAGCTCCGGGACTACTCAGCTTAATGAGCAGTTCTTC. Translation: CASSSGTTQLNEQFF.

The chain is built from TRBV19 and TRBJ1-4; 7 bases match TRBD1. Germline assignment: CDR1 LNHDA and CDR2 SQIVND (reference sequence). J gave up 6 bases and V 6 bases, and 10 bases lay outside the gene matches. The CDR3 is made up of 15 amino acids. The CDR3 reads CASRGDSRWDEKLFF. The CDR3 region has the DNA TGTGCCAGTAGGGGGGACAGCCGGTGGGATGAAAAACTGTTTTTT.

The chain uses TRBV2 and TRBJ1-5; tentative D call: TRBD1 (5 bases). CDR3 length equals 14 residues. Trimming left V 7 bases short and J 3 bases short, with 13 bases between. CDR1 and CDR2 (germline): SNHLY, FYNNEI. CDR3 loop: CASTNPGLNQPQHF. The CDR3 DNA sequence: TGTGCCAGCACCAACCCGGGGCTCAATCAGCCCCAGCATTTT.

The chain links TRBV5-1 to TRBJ1-4; 12 nucleotides agree with TRBD1. The CDR3 loop spans 14 amino acids. Losses at the gene ends were 4 bases for V and 9 bases for J; bases not matched to a gene: 4. Germline CDR1 reads SGHRS; CDR2 reads YFSETQ. The CDR3 region is CASSAGTGGQKLFF. In nucleotides, the CDR3 is TGCGCCAGCAGCGCCGGGACAGGGGGCCAAAAACTGTTTTTT.